Sequencing of this TCR beta chain was carried out in a study of vaccination and CD4 T cells after COVID-19. About the research overall: Stimulation of cells relied on overlapping spike peptides derived from SARS-CoV-2, HCoV-NL63, HCoV-OC43 and HCoV-229E.

Stated treatment: roughly nine-day PBMC culture with coronavirus spike peptide pools or control peptides (ViraFEST assay). Oncomine TCR Beta short-read sequencing was applied to DNA from cultured CD4+ T cells. One entry per CDR3 protein results from TCRdb running MiXCR on the PCR reads. The sample records several thousand distinct CDR3 sequences, approximately 15% being singletons. This clonotype was detected only a few times. What it binds is unknown. Germline CDR1 reads SNHLY; CDR2 reads FYNNEI. The V and J ends lost 7 bases and 4 bases respectively, with 14 bases between them. The CDR3 has 13 amino acids.

This sequence joins TRBV2 and TRBJ2-7; D gene uncertain. The source material was CD4+ T cells from blood, cultured in vitro. This sequence was found in a human donor who had recovered from COVID-19. CDR3 nucleotides: TGTGCCAGCACCCGGACGGACGGTTACGAGCAGTACTTC. Protein: CASTRTDGYEQYF.